This paragraph reports one T cell receptor beta chain. These data come from a study of T cells in Graves' hyperthyroidism and ophthalmopathy. The study based diagnoses on clinical symptoms, serum thyroxine and TRAb, thyroid ultrasound and orbital computed tomography. The CDR3 covers 17 residues. V was pared by 5 bases and J by 0 bases, with 9 bases of the junction left unmatched. Looked up from germline, CDR1 is SEHNR and CDR2 is FQNEAQ (reference sequence). RNA transcripts served as the template for amplifying TCR beta CDR3 regions. HTBI primers were the set used in a first-round RT-PCR of the TCR CDR3. TCRdb re-called the multiplex PCR reads with MiXCR, one entry per CDR3 protein. The repertoire includes roughly 740,000 distinct CDR3 sequences, around 15% of them detected once, and over 7.5% sits in the top ten.

The TCR originated in a young man with Graves' hyperthyroidism. The sample was blood. V usage is TRBV7-9 and J usage is TRBJ2-1, with 8 bases identical to TRBD2. The chain's CDR3 is CASSIGGSGSSYNEQFF. The CDR3 nucleotides are TGTGCCAGCAGCATTGGTGGGAGCGGGAGCTCCTACAATGAGCAGTTCTTC.